This TCR beta chain was recorded in a study of T cells in Graves' hyperthyroidism and ophthalmopathy (dated by TCRdb to about 2019). Context from the whole study: Peripheral blood was collected at initial diagnosis, before any treatment. A discovery cohort of about a hundred patients, about 43 with Graves' ophthalmopathy and more than 55 with stable Graves' hyperthyroidism, was used to find distinguishing TCR V-J signatures. Once sampling was done, hyperthyroidism patients were given methimazole at a starting dose of 30 mg daily, whereas ophthalmopathy patients were given high-dose intravenous methylprednisolone. The study also compared thyroid tissue and blood T-cell repertoires from 5 to 7 Graves' hyperthyroidism patients. Prospective prediction of ophthalmopathy was tested in an independent validation cohort of 18 to 20 hyperthyroidism patients and some 17 patients who later progressed to ophthalmopathy. The paper reports TCR Vbeta CDR3 sequencing of 135 peripheral blood samples: some 41 ophthalmopathy, 75 to 80 hyperthyroidism and roughly 17 progressor patients. The approximately 95 discovery patients were divided at random into training and test sets in a 7:3 ratio.

Inclusive of the bounding cysteine and phenylalanine, the CDR3 is 16 residues long. Only the CDR3 region is kept as DNA, spanning 48 bases read in frame from base 1. Via the germline V gene, CDR1 is ENHRY and CDR2 SYGVKD. Trimming removed 0 bases from V and 1 base from J, leaving 12 bases between the germline ends. This clonotype was seen repeatedly, ten times or more. The antigen it binds to is not known. No base quality information exists; no much larger clone differs at one position. Graves' hyperthyroidism was defined as stable when no progression to ophthalmopathy occurred over 18 months of follow-up. Hyperthyroidism patients were newly diagnosed, had a disease duration of under 2 months, and were aged 18 to 65 years. Exclusion was applied to patients with uncontrolled infections, other autoimmune diseases, pregnancy or lactation. Diagnoses were based on clinical symptoms, serum thyroxine and TRAb, thyroid ultrasound and orbital computed tomography. Ficoll-Paque density gradient centrifugation was used to isolate PBMCs from 8 to 10 ml of fresh peripheral blood. Trizol reagent was used to extract total RNA, and RNA quality was then checked on an Agilent 2100 Bioanalyzer.

Overall study results and their limits: Most expanded thyroid clonotypes (frequency above 0.001) were also detected in blood, suggesting blood repertoires may reflect thyroid immune responses. In cross-validation, a model built on a 13 V-J signature told ophthalmopathy apart from stable hyperthyroidism with approximately 90% sensitivity and about 81% specificity, and in testing the same model reached 80%/75%. No statistical method was used to fix the sample size in advance, and group allocation was not hidden from the investigators. In validation, the model predicted progression to ophthalmopathy a median of approximately 6.6 months before onset, with around 70% sensitivity and nearly 75% specificity.

Amplification of TCR beta CDR3 regions was carried out from RNA transcripts. For the first round of RT-PCR on the TCR CDR3, the HTBI primer set was used together with the Qiagen OneStep RT-PCR kit. A second multiplex PCR round built the libraries, followed by size selection and purification. Sequencing of the libraries was done on an Illumina HiSeq2000 using paired-end 100 bp reads. The paper's data handling went like this. SOAPnuke was used to process the raw data, throwing out any read that contained adapters or uncalled bases, had a mean Phred below 15, or lacked an exact constant-primer or identifier match. COPE v1.2.5 was used to merge the high-quality paired reads, and each unique nucleotide sequence was defined as a clonotype. MiTCR v1.1 was used to align clonotypes to the IMGT TRBV, TRBD and TRBJ reference segments. Analysis was restricted to V-J combinations with a frequency above 0.0001, which covered roughly 99% of repertoires. A TCS score was defined as the ratio between F50 (clonal expansion) and ExV (chaos), using BLOSUM62-based TCRdist between CDR3 peptides within each V-J. Welch's t-statistics and random forest reduced around 550 V-J features to some 14, which were used in a naive Bayes classifier (R e1071). The public reads were quality trimmed at Q25 with fastp and then assembled into clones with MiXCR by TCRdb, keeping productive beta chains. Every distinct CDR3 protein forms one entry, paired with its most common genes and DNA. For this entry, the V and J calls and clone size follow TCRdb and not the study's own pipeline. This sample lists some 460,000 distinct CDR3 sequences; roughly 14% were detected once. In total, the top ten clones hold roughly 13% of the sample.

The material sequenced was blood. The chain employs TRBV10-3 and TRBJ1-1, with the D gene uncertain. The TCR comes from a woman aged 18-29 years with Graves' hyperthyroidism. The CDR3 region: CAISESPGFSNTEAFF. The base sequence is TGTGCCATCAGTGAGTCCCCGGGTTTCTCGAACACTGAAGCTTTCTTT.